This record concerns one T cell receptor (beta chain) sequence. The sample belongs to a study of blood T cell repertoires in COVID-19. Study-wide background: Researchers got acute and convalescent COVID-19 samples from the United States, Italy and Spain.

This CDR3 has 13 residues. With 6 bases removed from V and 0 bases from J, the gap between germline ends came to 9 bases. Per germline, CDR1 SGHRS and CDR2 YFSETQ. As originally analysed: Cell counts per sample came from amplifying reference gene primers. Measured with immunoSEQ multiplex PCR; TCRdb has only the in-frame clones, and not every one. D and trimming were read from the DNA, whereas the V and J calls and clone size are those reported in that table. The table lists about 210,000 clones, approximately 82% of them singletons. The chain has TRBV5-1 and TRBJ1-1; D is unresolved. The sequenced material came from peripheral blood. This TCR was recovered from a woman aged 40 to 55 with acute or convalescent COVID-19. The CDR3 here is CASMPGMNTEAFF. The DNA of the CDR3 is TGCGCCAGCATGCCGGGAATGAACACTGAAGCTTTCTTT.